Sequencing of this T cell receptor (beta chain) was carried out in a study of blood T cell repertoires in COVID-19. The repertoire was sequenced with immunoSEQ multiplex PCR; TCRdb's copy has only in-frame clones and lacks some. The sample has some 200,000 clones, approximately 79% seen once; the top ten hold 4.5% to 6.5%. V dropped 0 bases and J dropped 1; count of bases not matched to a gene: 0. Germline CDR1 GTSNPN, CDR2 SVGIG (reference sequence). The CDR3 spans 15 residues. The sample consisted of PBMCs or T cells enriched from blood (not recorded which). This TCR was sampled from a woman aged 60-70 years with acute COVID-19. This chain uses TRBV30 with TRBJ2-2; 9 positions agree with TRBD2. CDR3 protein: CAWSVLAGNTGELFF. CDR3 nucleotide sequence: TGTGCCTGGAGTGTACTAGCGGGGAACACCGGGGAGCTGTTTTTT.